This passage covers 27 T cell receptor beta chains from one sample sequenced in a study of patients and donors after allogeneic stem cell transplantation. TCRdb processed the RT-PCR reads anew with MiXCR; each CDR3 protein has one entry. The sample carries approximately 37,000 distinct CDR3 sequences, around a third recorded once. The sample taken for sequencing was blood, either unsorted or a sorted T cell fraction (not recorded which). All receptors derive from a human donor who was either an allogeneic HSCT recipient or a stem cell or donor lymphocyte infusion donor (not recorded which). It is not recorded whose cells these are; they may come from a transplant donor.

The rearrangement uses TRBV7-9 and TRBJ2-3; D is possibly TRBD1 (6 bases). CDR1 and CDR2 (germline): SEHNR, FQNEAQ (reference sequence). This CDR3 is built from 17 residues. V was shortened by 5 bases and J by 2 bases, with 20 bases between the two germline ends. CDR3 coding DNA: TGTGCCAGCAGCGACCGGGACACCTCCTATTACACAGATACGCAGTATTTT. It encodes CASSDRDTSYYTDTQYF.

This clonotype appeared a single time. The chain has TRBV7-3 and TRBJ2-2; D is possibly TRBD2 (5 bases). The CDR3 sequence is 14 residues long. Germline CDR1 reads SGHTA; CDR2 reads FQGTGA. V shed 5 bases and J shed 2 bases, with 9 bases lying between them. CDR3 amino acids: CASSVATNTGELFF. The CDR3 nucleotides are TGTGCCAGCAGCGTAGCGACAAACACCGGGGAGCTGTTTTTT.

This clonotype was counted many times. The CDR3 spells CASRSSGYEQYF. The CDR3 DNA sequence: TGTGCCAGCAGATCTTCAGGGTACGAGCAGTACTTC. This chain links TRBV12-3 or TRBV12-4 with TRBJ2-7, with D perhaps TRBD1 (5 bases). Trimming removed 6 bases from V and 4 bases from J, with 10 bases in between. CDR3 length: 12 amino acids.

This clonotype was detected only a few times. The chain has TRBV6-5 and TRBJ1-5, with no clear D. Per germline, CDR1 MNHEY and CDR2 SVGAGI. The CDR3 has 14 residues. Trimming removed 3 bases from V and 2 bases from J, with 8 bases in between. CDR3: CASSYSRGNQPQHF. Written as DNA, the CDR3 is TGTGCCAGCAGTTATTCTAGGGGCAATCAGCCCCAGCATTTT.

V is TRBV5-1 and J is TRBJ2-7, with 7 bases aligning to TRBD1. This CDR3 has 13 residues. Germline V gene data show CDR1 as SGHRS and CDR2 as YFSETQ. Trimming cost V 0 bases and J 7 bases; bases outside gene matches: 4. The CDR3 coding sequence is TGCGCCAGCAGCTTGGAGACGACAGGGGAGCAGTACTTC. Translated: CASSLETTGEQYF.

This chain uses TRBV18 with TRBJ1-2; 8 bases fit TRBD1. Germline CDR1 and CDR2: KGHSH and LQKENI. V lost 3 bases to trimming and J lost 4 bases; unmatched junction nucleotides: 4. The CDR3 is 14 residues long. As DNA, the CDR3 is TGTGCCAGCTCACCGCAAGGACAGGGCTATGGCTACACCTTC. This encodes CASSPQGQGYGYTF.

V usage is TRBV5-8 and J usage is TRBJ2-1; perhaps TRBD2 as D (6 bases). Trimming stripped 5 bases from V and 5 bases from J, with 17 bases between. The CDR3 has 15 amino acids. Germline loops: CDR1 SGHTS, CDR2 YDEGEE. This CDR3 reads CASRRGLAYDNEQFF. DNA of the CDR3: TGTGCCAGCAGAAGGGGACTGGCCTACGACAATGAGCAGTTCTTC.

Worth noting for this clonotype: This sequence may be a read error, since a much larger clone differs from it by one base. The CDR3 does not close with the conserved phenylalanine or tryptophan, likely indicating a read error. The chain is built from TRBV12-3 or TRBV12-4 and TRBJ1-1; D is unclear. Trimming cost V 1 base and J 3 bases, with 9 bases left between them. The CDR3 totals 14 residues. The CDR3 loop reads CASSLDSSHTEAFL. The CDR3, as DNA: TGTGCCAGCAGTTTAGACAGTAGTCACACTGAAGCTTTCTTG.

The chain employs TRBV12-3 or TRBV12-4 and TRBJ2-7, with a possible D match to TRBD1 (6 bases). The CDR3 spans 15 residues. V gave up 1 base and J gave up 2 bases, with 12 bases separating them. The CDR3, as DNA: TGTGCCAGCAGTTTAGAGGGCAGGGGCCCCTACGAGCAGTACTTC. Amino acid sequence: CASSLEGRGPYEQYF.

This clonotype was picked up a small number of times. The chain links TRBV7-2 to TRBJ1-1, with D unresolved. The CDR3 spans 14 residues. V lost 2 bases to trimming and J lost 0 bases, with 7 bases between them. Per the germline V gene, CDR1 is SGHTA and CDR2 is FQGNSA. The CDR3 DNA reads as TGTGCCAGCAGCTTACTCCCCATGAACACTGAAGCTTTCTTT. Protein: CASSLLPMNTEAFF.

This clonotype is labeled as large. The chain employs TRBV7-2 and TRBJ1-1; D is ambiguous. The CDR3 totals 12 residues. V was clipped by 6 bases and J by 4 bases, with 9 bases between them. Germline CDR1 SGHTA, CDR2 FQGNSA. This CDR3 is CASSFSSTEAFF. The CDR3 nucleotides are TGTGCCAGCAGTTTTTCGAGCACTGAAGCTTTCTTT.

A few counts support this clonotype. The chain is built from TRBV20-1 and TRBJ2-7; D not resolved. The CDR3 has 15 amino acids. Germline V CDR1 and CDR2: DFQATT, SNEGSKA (reference sequence). V lost 3 bases, J lost 7 bases, and 22 bases lay in between. For the CDR3, the DNA is TGCAGTGCTAGGGCGAACAGCGCCCTTTTGGGGGAGCAGTACTTC. This sequence encodes CSARANSALLGEQYF.

On this clonotype itself: This likely comes from a read error, as the CDR3 has no conserved phenylalanine or tryptophan at its end. V and J are TRBV5-1 and TRBJ1-6; possible D gene TRBD1, 5 bases. This CDR3 comprises 15 residues. Germline-derived CDR1 and CDR2 are SGHRS and YFSETQ. Trimming cost V 4 bases and J 3 bases, with 11 bases left between them. Here the CDR3 reads CASSEDIFYNSPLHL. The DNA for the CDR3 is TGCGCCAGCAGCGAGGACATTTTCTATAATTCACCCCTCCACTTG.

This clonotype has only a few counts. The CDR3 region is CASSSSGLRRELFF. The DNA for the CDR3 is TGTGCCAGCAGCTCCAGTGGTCTGAGAAGGGAACTGTTTTTT. V and J are TRBV7-9 and TRBJ1-4; D is unresolved. The germline V and J ends were trimmed by 4 bases and 12 bases, with 18 bases remaining between them. The CDR3 covers 14 residues. Germline loops: CDR1 SEHNR, CDR2 FQNEAQ (reference sequence).

The chain uses TRBV6-5 and TRBJ1-1; maybe TRBD1 (6 bases). The ends were cut back, 7 bases at V and 5 bases at J, with 17 bases in the middle. The CDR3 is 14 amino acids. The germline CDR1 and CDR2 sequences are MNHEY and SVGAGI. The CDR3 bases are TGTGCCAGCATCCACCAGGGGAGTGGTACTGAAGCTTTCTTT. Translated, it gives CASIHQGSGTEAFF.

This clonotype was seen many times. This sequence joins TRBV15 and TRBJ1-2; 9 nucleotides match TRBD1. Trimming took 1 base from V and 5 from J; bases not matched to a gene: 2. CDR1 and CDR2 from the germline V gene are LNHNV and YYDKDF (reference sequence). This CDR3 spans 14 amino acids. The CDR3 protein is CATSRGDRDYGYTF. CDR3 DNA: TGTGCCACCAGCAGAGGGGACAGGGATTATGGCTACACCTTC.

This clonotype was detected many times. This chain joins TRBV4-1 and TRBJ1-2; D call uncertain. The CDR3 has 13 residues. Deletions cut 0 bases from V and 4 bases from J, with 6 bases between. Germline V gene data show CDR1 as MGHRA and CDR2 as YSYEKL. The CDR3 loop reads CASSQEESYGYTF. CDR3 DNA sequence: TGCGCCAGCAGCCAAGAGGAGAGCTATGGCTACACCTTC.

This clonotype showed up just a few times. The gene calls are TRBV5-1 and TRBJ2-7; a possible D gene is TRBD2 (5 bases). The V end lost 2 bases, the J end lost 6 bases, and 21 bases lay between the germline ends. Germline loops: CDR1 SGHRS, CDR2 YFSETQ. CDR3 length: 16 amino acids. The CDR3 DNA sequence: TGCGCCAGCAGCTTAAGCCCAGGAGGCGCGAAACCCGAGCAGTACTTC. It codes for CASSLSPGGAKPEQYF.

The chain carries TRBV5-1 and TRBJ2-7; D may be TRBD1 (5 bases). Germline V gene sequence: CDR1 SGHRS, CDR2 YFSETQ. Deletions cut 3 bases from V and 6 bases from J, with 10 bases between. The CDR3 consists of 12 residues. The CDR3 nucleotides are TGCGCCAGCAGCTCCGACAGCCCCGAGCAGTACTTC. Protein: CASSSDSPEQYF.

This clonotype was picked up many times. The rearrangement links TRBV6-6 to TRBJ1-2; D unclear. The CDR3 spans 12 residues. V lost 3 bases, J lost 4 bases, and 6 bases lay in between. Germline-derived CDR1 and CDR2 are MNHNY and SVGAGI (reference sequence). The CDR3 DNA reads as TGTGCCAGCAGTTATACAGTCTATGGCTACACCTTC. As protein: CASSYTVYGYTF.

The chain uses TRBV15 and TRBJ2-7, with a weak D call TRBD2 (5 bases). Germline V gene lookup returns CDR1 LNHNV and CDR2 YYDKDF (reference sequence). V gave up 3 bases and J gave up 3 bases, with 18 bases separating them. This CDR3 comprises 16 residues. CDR3 sequence: CATSRASERAGYEQYF. The CDR3 bases are TGTGCCACCAGCAGGGCAAGCGAGAGGGCGGGCTACGAGCAGTACTTC.

V gene TRBV18 combines with J gene TRBJ2-1; TRBD2 aligns across 8 bases. J lost 6 bases, V lost 3 bases, and 4 bases had no gene match. Germline values: CDR1 KGHSH, CDR2 LQKENI. This CDR3 contains 14 residues. The CDR3 spells CASSPQTSGNEQFF. For the CDR3, the DNA is TGTGCCAGCTCACCGCAAACTAGCGGCAATGAGCAGTTCTTC.

This clonotype was seen more than once but under ten times. The chain couples TRBV4-3 to TRBJ1-2; D is unresolved. The CDR3 totals 14 residues. The V end was cut by 6 bases, the J end by 0 bases, with 11 bases between. Germline V gene sequence: CDR1 LGHNA, CDR2 YSLEER. The CDR3 bases are TGCGCCAGCAGACATAACGAGGCTAACTATGGCTACACCTTC. Translating gives CASRHNEANYGYTF.

The CDR3 DNA is TGCAGTGCTAGCTACCCTGGCTACAATGAGCAGTTCTTC. Translating gives CSASYPGYNEQFF. This chain uses TRBV20-1 with TRBJ2-1; D is undetermined. Trimming took off 3 bases at V and 3 bases at J, with 9 bases between the two ends. This CDR3 spans 13 amino acids. The germline gives CDR1 DFQATT, CDR2 SNEGSKA (reference sequence).

V and J are TRBV5-1 and TRBJ2-1; 8 nucleotides agree with TRBD2. There are 17 residues in the CDR3. Trimming cost V 4 bases and J 4 bases; bases outside gene matches: 13. Germline V gene data show CDR1 as SGHRS and CDR2 as YFSETQ. CDR3 in amino acids: CASSVLRASGPYNEQFF. As DNA, the CDR3 is TGCGCCAGCAGCGTACTTAGGGCTAGCGGGCCGTACAATGAGCAGTTCTTC. The whole variable domain, remainder taken from reference TRBV5-1 and TRBJ2-1, is KAGVTQTPRYLIKTRGQQVTLSCSPISGHRSVSWYQQTPGQGLQFLFEYFSETQRNKGNFPGRFSGRQFSNSRSEMNVSTLELGDSALYLCASSVLRASGPYNEQFFGPGTRLTVL.

This chain connects TRBV10-3 to TRBJ1-5; no firm D call. The CDR3 is 12 amino acids. The germline V gene has CDR1 ENHRY and CDR2 SYGVKD. V lost 11 bases, J lost 2 bases, and 10 bases lay in between. The CDR3 nucleotides are TGTGCCGTCCGCTCGGGCAATCAGCCCCAGCATTTT. It specifies CAVRSGNQPQHF.

The chain carries TRBV7-9 and TRBJ1-4; TRBD1 matches 7 bases. The CDR3 spans 17 residues. CDR1 and CDR2 from the germline V gene are SEHNR and FQNEAQ (reference sequence). V was clipped by 5 bases and J by 0 bases; unmatched bases: 9. The CDR3 DNA reads TGTGCCAGCAGCAGGCCCCCCGGGACAGCAACTAATGAAAAACTGTTTTTT. It specifies CASSRPPGTATNEKLFF. The variable domain in full, with the rest retrieved from reference TRBV7-9 and TRBJ1-4, is DTGVSQNPRHKITKRGQNVTFRCDPISEHNRLYWYRQTLGQGPEFLTYFQNEAQLEKSRLLSDRFSAERPKGSFSTLEIQRTEQGDSAMYLCASSRPPGTATNEKLFFGSGTQLSVL.